There are a few counts of the clone carrying this T cell receptor beta chain. This sample is part of a study of tumor-infiltrating lymphocytes in primary liver carcinoma. Researchers drew blood RNA from unsorted whole blood and extracted germline DNA as well. V lost 0 bases and J lost 3, with 15 bases in between. This CDR3 is 17 amino acids long. From germline, CDR1 is SGHVS and CDR2 FQNEAQ. Reverse transcription of approximately 520 ng total RNA with a constant-region primer produced TCR beta cDNA. Investigators got TCR beta libraries out of three nested multiplex PCR rounds, done with slightly modified ARM-PCR. Rounds one and two of PCR, each of roughly 10 cycles, were primed with TRBV1-TRBV30 forward primers and a C-beta reverse primer. A single record per CDR3 protein comes from TCRdb applying MiXCR to the multiplex PCR reads. The data show 180,000 or so distinct CDR3 sequences, with over 50% seen just once and approximately 65% held by the top ten.

The J gene is TRBJ1-3, the V gene TRBV7-8; possibly TRBD1 for D (6 bases). This receptor was taken from a man in his forties or fifties with primary liver carcinoma and hepatitis B virus infection. Material: peripheral blood. The CDR3 nucleotides read TGTGCCAGCAGCTTAGCTTATGACCCAGGGGATGGAAACACCATATATTTT. Translated, it gives CASSLAYDPGDGNTIYF.